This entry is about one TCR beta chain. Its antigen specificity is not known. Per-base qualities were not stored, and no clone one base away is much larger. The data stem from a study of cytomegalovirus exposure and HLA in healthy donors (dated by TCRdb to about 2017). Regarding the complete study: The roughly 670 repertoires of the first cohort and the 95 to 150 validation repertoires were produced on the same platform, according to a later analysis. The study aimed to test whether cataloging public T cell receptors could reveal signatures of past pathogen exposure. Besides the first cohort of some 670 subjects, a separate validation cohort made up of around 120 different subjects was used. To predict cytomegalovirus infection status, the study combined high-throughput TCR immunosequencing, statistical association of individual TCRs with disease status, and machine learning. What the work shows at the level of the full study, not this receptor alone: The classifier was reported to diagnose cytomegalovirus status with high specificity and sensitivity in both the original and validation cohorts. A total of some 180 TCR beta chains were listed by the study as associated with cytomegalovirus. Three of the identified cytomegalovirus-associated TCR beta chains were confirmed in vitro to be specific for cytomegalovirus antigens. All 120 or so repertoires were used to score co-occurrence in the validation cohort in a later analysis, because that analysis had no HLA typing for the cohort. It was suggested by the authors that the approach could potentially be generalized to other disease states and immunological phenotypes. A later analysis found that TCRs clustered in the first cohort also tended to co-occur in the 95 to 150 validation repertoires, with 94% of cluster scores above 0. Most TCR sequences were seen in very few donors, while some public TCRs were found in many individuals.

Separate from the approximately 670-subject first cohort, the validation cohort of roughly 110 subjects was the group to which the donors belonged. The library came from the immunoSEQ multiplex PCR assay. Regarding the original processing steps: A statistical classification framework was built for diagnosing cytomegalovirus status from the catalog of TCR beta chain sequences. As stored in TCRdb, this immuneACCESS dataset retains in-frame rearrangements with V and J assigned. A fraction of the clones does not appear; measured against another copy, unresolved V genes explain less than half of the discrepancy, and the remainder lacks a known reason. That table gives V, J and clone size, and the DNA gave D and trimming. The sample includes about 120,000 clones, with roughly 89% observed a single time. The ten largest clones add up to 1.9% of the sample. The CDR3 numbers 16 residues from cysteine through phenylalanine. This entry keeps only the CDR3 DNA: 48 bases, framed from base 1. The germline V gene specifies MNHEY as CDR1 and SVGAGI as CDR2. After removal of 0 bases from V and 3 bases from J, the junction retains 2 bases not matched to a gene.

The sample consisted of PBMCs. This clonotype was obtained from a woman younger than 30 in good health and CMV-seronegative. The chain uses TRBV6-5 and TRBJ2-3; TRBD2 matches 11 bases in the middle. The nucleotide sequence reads TGTGCCAGCAGTTACTCTAGCGGGGGGGCGACAGATACGCAGTATTTT. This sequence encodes CASSYSSGGATDTQYF.